This T cell receptor beta chain is drawn from a study of blood T cell repertoires in COVID-19. Study-wide context: Samples of COVID-19 (acute and convalescent) were obtained from the United States, Italy and Spain. From T cells, B-cell-depleted T cells, or PBMCs came the material, which was cDNA or gDNA.

In the source study's methods: Amplifying reference gene primers gave estimates of nucleated cell counts. TCRdb's table, derived via immunoSEQ multiplex PCR, lists solely in-frame clones and lacks some. The D gene and trimming were derived from the DNA, and the V and J assignments and clone size from that table. The sample lists some 100,000 clones; more than 75% were seen once. The V end lost 4 bases, the J end lost 4 bases, and 22 bases lay between the germline ends. Germline CDR1 is PRHDT and CDR2 is FYEKMQ (reference sequence). This CDR3 spans 17 amino acids. Sequencing was performed on peripheral blood. The chain has TRBV13 and TRBJ2-5, with a tentative D call TRBD2 (7 bases). This sequence was found in a man aged 45-65 years with acute or convalescent COVID-19. CDR3 in amino acids: CASSSRGASVLRETQYF. The CDR3 DNA sequence: TGTGCCAGCAGCTCCCGGGGGGCTAGCGTCCTCCGAGAGACCCAGTACTTC.